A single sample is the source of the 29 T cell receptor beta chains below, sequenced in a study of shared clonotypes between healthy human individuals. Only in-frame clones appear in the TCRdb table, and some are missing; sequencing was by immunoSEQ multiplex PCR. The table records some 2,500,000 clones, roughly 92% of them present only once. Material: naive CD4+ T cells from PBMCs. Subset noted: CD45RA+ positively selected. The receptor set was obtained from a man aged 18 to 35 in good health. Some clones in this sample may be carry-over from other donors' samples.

CDR3 amino acids: CASSINLAGAHEQYF. CDR3 in DNA: TGTGCCAGTAGTATAAATCTAGCGGGGGCCCACGAGCAGTACTTC. The rearrangement joins TRBV19 to TRBJ2-7; 10 bases align to TRBD2. The CDR3 totals 15 residues. The V gene end was trimmed by 2 bases and the J gene end by 5 bases; junction bases not matched to a gene: 6. Germline assignment: CDR1 LNHDA and CDR2 SQIVND (reference sequence).

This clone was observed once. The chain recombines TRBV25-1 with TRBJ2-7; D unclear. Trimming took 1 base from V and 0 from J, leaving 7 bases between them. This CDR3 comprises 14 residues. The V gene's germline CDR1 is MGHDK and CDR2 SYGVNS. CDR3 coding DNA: TGTGCCAGCAGTGAATTCTACAGCTCCTACGAGCAGTACTTC. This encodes CASSEFYSSYEQYF.

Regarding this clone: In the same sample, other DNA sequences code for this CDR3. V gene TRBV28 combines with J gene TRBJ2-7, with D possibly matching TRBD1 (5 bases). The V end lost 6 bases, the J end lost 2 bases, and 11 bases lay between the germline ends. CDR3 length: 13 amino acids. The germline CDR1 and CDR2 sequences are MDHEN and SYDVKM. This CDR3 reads CASSSGQTYEQYF. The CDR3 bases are TGTGCCAGCAGCAGTGGACAAACCTACGAGCAGTACTTC.

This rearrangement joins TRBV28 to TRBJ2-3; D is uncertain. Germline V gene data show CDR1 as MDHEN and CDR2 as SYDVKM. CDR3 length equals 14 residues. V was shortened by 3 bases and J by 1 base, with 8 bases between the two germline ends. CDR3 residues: CASSFFGGTDTQYF. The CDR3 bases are TGTGCCAGCAGTTTTTTTGGTGGCACAGATACGCAGTATTTT.

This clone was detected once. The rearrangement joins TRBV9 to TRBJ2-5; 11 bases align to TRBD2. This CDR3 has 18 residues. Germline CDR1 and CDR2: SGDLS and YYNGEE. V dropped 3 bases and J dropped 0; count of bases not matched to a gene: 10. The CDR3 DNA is TGTGCCAGCAGCGCCAGAAGAGAGACTAGCGGGAACCAAGAGACCCAGTACTTC. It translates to CASSARRETSGNQETQYF.

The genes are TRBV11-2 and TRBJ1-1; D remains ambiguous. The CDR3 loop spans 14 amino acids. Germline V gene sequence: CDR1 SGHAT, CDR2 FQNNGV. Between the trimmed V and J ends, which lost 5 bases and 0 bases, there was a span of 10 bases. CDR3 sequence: CASSMIRLNTEAFF. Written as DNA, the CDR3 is TGTGCCAGCAGCATGATTCGGTTGAACACTGAAGCTTTCTTT.

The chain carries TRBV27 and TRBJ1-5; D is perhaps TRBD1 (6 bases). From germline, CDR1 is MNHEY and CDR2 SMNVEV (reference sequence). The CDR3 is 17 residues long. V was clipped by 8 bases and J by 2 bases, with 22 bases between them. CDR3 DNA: TGTGCCAGCGGGAGATCCGGGACAAAATATGGCAATCAGCCCCAGCATTTT. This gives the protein CASGRSGTKYGNQPQHF.

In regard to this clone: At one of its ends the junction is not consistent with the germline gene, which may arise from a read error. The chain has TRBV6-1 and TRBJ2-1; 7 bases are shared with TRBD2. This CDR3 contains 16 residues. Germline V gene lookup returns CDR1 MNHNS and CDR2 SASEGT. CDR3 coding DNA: TGTGCCAGCAGTAAAGCTGGGACTAACCCTTACAATGAGCAGTTCTTC. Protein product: CASSKAGTNPYNEQFF.

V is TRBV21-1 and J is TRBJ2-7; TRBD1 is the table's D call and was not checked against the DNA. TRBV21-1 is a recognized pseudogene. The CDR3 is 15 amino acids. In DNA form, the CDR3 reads TGTGCCAGCAACGATCCGGGACAGGGGAACTACGAGCAGTACTTC. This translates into CASNDPGQGNYEQYF.

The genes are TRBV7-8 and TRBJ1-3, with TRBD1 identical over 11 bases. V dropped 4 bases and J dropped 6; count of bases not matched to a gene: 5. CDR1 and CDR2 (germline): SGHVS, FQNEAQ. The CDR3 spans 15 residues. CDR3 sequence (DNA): TGTGCCAGCAGCTCCCCGGGACAGGGGGTAAACACCATATATTTT. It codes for CASSSPGQGVNTIYF.

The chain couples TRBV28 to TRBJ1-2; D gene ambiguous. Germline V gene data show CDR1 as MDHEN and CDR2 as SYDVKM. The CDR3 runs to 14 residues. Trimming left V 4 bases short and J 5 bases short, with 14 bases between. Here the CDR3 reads CASSSYGPLYGYTF. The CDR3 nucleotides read TGTGCCAGCAGTTCATATGGGCCCCTTTATGGCTACACCTTC.

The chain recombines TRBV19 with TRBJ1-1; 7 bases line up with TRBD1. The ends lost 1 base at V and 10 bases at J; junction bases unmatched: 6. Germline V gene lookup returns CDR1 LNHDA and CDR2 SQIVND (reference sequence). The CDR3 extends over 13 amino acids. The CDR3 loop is CASSIGGGEGAFF. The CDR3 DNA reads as TGTGCCAGTAGTATAGGAGGGGGCGAGGGAGCTTTCTTT. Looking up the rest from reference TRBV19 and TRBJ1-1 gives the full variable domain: DGGITQSPKYLFRKEGQNVTLSCEQNLNHDAMYWYRQDPGQGLRLIYYSQIVNDFQKGDIAEGYSVSREKKESFPLTVTSAQKNPTAFYLCASSIGGGEGAFFGQGTRLTVV.

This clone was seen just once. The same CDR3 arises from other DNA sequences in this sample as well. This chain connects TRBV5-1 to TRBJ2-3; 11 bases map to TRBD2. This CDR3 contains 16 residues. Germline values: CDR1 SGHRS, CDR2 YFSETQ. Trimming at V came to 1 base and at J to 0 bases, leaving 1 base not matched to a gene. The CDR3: CASSLIAGGSTDTQYF. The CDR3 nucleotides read TGCGCCAGCAGCTTGATAGCGGGAGGGAGCACAGATACGCAGTATTTT.

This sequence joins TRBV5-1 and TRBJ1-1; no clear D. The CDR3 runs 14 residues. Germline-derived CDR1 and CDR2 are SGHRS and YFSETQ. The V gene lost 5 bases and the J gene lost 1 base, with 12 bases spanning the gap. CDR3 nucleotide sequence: TGCGCCAGCAGGGACGGAGTGTGGAACACTGAAGCTTTCTTT. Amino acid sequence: CASRDGVWNTEAFF.

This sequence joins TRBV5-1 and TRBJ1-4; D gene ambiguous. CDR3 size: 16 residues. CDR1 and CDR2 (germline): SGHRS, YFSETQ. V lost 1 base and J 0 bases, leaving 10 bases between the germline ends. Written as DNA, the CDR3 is TGCGCCAGCAGCTTGCCGGCAGGAGCAACTAATGAAAAACTGTTTTTT. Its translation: CASSLPAGATNEKLFF. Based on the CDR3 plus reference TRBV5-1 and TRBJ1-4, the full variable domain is KAGVTQTPRYLIKTRGQQVTLSCSPISGHRSVSWYQQTPGQGLQFLFEYFSETQRNKGNFPGRFSGRQFSNSRSEMNVSTLELGDSALYLCASSLPAGATNEKLFFGSGTQLSVL.

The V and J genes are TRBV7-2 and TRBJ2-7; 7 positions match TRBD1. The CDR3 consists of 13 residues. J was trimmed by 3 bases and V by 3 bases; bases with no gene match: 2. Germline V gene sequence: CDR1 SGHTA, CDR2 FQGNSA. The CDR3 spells CASSLWTGYEQYF. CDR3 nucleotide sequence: TGTGCCAGCAGCTTGTGGACAGGCTACGAGCAGTACTTC.

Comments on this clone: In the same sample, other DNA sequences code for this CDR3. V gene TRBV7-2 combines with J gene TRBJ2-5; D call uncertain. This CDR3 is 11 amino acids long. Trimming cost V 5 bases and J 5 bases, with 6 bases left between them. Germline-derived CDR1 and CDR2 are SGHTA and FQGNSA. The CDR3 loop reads CASSPAETQYF. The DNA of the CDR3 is TGTGCCAGCAGCCCGGCGGAGACCCAGTACTTC. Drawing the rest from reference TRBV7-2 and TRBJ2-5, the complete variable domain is GAGVSQSPSNKVTEKGKDVELRCDPISGHTALYWYRQSLGQGLEFLIYFQGNSAPDKSGLPSDRFSAERTGGSVSTLTIQRTQQEDSAVYLCASSPAETQYFGPGTRLLVL.

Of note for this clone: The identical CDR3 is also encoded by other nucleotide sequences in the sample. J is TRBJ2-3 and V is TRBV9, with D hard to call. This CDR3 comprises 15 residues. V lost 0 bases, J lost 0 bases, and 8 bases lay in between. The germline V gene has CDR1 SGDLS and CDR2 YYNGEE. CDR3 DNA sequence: TGTGCCAGCAGCGTAGACAGTCGTAGCACAGATACGCAGTATTTT. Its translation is CASSVDSRSTDTQYF.

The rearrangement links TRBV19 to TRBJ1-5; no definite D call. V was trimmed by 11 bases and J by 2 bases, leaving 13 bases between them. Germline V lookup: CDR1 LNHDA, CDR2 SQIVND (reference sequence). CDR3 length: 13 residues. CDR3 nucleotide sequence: TGTGCCCAGTGGCCCAGGCGCAATCAGCCCCAGCATTTT. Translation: CAQWPRRNQPQHF.

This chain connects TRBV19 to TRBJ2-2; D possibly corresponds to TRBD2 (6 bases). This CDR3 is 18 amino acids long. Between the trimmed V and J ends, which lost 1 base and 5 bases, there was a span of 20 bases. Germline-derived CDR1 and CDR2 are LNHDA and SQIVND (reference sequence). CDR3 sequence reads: CASSIGRPRAGGTGELFF. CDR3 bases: TGTGCCAGTAGTATAGGACGACCCCGGGCCGGGGGAACCGGGGAGCTGTTTTTT.

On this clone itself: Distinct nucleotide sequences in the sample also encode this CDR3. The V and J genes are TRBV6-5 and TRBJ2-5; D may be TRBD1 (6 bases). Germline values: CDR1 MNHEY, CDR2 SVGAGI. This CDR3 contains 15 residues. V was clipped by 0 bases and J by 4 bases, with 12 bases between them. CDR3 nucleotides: TGTGCCAGCAGTTACTCGAGACGAGGGGGAGAGACCCAGTACTTC. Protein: CASSYSRRGGETQYF.

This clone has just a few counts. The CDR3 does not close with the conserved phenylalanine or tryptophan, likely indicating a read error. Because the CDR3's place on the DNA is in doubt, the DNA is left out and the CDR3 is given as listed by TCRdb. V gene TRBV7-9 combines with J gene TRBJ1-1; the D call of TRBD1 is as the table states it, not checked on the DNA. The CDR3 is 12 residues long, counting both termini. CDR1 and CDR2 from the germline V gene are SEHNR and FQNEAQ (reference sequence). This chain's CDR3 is CASSVQGYVVPL.

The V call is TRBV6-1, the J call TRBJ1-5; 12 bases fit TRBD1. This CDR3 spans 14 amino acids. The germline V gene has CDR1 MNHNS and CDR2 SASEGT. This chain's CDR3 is CAGGQGAFNQPQHF. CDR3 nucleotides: TGTGCGGGGGGACAGGGGGCCTTCAATCAGCCCCAGCATTTT.

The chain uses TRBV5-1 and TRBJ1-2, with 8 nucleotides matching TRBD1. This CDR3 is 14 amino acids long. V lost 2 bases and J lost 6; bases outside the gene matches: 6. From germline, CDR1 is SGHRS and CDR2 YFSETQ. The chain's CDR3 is CASSLRTGTNGYTF. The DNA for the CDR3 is TGCGCCAGCAGCTTACGGACAGGGACCAATGGCTACACCTTC.

Here the CDR3 reads CASSEQGPDTEAFF. For the CDR3, the DNA is TGTGCCAGCAGTGAACAGGGTCCCGACACTGAAGCTTTCTTT. The rearrangement links TRBV6-5 to TRBJ1-1; TRBD1 is a possible D gene (6 bases). The CDR3 has 14 residues. In germline, CDR1 is MNHEY, CDR2 SVGAGI. The V end lost 5 bases, the J end lost 3 bases, and 13 bases lay between the germline ends.

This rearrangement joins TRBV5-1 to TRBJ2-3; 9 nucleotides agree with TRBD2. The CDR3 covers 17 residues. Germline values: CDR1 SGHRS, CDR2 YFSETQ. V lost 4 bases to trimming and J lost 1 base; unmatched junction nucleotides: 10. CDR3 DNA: TGCGCCAGCAGCCCAGGACTAGCGTGGAGGGGCACAGATACGCAGTATTTT. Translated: CASSPGLAWRGTDTQYF.

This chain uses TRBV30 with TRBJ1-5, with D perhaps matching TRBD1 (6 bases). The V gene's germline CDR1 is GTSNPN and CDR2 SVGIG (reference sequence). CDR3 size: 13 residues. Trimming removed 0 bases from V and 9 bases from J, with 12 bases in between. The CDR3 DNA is TGTGCCTGGAGTGTTATGGGGGGGCGGCCCCAGCATTTT. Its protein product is CAWSVMGGRPQHF. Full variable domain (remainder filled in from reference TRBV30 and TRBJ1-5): SQTIHQWPATLVQPVGSPLSLECTVEGTSNPNLYWYRQAAGRGLQLLFYSVGIGQISSEVPQNLSASRPQDRQFILSSKKLLLSDSGFYLCAWSVMGGRPQHFGDGTRLSIL.

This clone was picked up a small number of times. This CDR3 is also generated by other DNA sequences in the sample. The CDR3 loop is CASSDYGYTF. The CDR3 nucleotides read TGTGCCAGCAGCGACTATGGCTACACCTTC. This sequence joins TRBV28 and TRBJ1-2; D ambiguous. Trimming took 6 bases from V and 3 from J, leaving 2 bases between them. This CDR3 comprises 10 residues. CDR1 and CDR2 (germline): MDHEN, SYDVKM.

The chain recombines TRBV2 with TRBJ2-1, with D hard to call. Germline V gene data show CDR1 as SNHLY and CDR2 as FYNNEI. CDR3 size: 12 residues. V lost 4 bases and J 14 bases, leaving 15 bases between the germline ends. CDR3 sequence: CASSVLNFEEFF. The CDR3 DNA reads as TGTGCCAGCAGTGTACTCAATTTCGAAGAGTTCTTC. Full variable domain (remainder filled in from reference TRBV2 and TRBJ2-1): EPEVTQTPSHQVTQMGQEVILRCVPISNHLYFYWYRQILGQKVEFLVSFYNNEISEKSEIFDDQFSVERPDGSNFTLKIRSTKLEDSAMYFCASSVLNFEEFFGPGTRLTVL.